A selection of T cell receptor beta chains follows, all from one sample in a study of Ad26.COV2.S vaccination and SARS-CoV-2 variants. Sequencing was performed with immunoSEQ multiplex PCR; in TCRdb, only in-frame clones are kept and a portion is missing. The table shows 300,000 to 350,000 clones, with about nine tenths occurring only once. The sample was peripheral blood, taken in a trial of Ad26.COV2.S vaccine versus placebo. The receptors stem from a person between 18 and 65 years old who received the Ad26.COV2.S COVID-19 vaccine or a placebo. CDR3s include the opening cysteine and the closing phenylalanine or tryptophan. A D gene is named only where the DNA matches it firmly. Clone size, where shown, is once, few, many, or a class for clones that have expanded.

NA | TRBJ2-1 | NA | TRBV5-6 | TGTGCCAGCAGCTTGGTGGCCAATGAGCAGTTCTTC | CASSLVANEQFF
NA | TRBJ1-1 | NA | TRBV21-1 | TGTGCCAGCAGCAATCGACAGGGAGGCGCTGAAGCTTTCTTT | CASSNRQGGAEAFF
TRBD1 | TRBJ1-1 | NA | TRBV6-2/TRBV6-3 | TGTGCCAGCAGTAAACAAAGACAGGGGGTCGGCACTGAAGCTTTCTTT | CASSKQRQGVGTEAFF
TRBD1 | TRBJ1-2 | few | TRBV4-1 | TGCGCCAGCAGCCAACGCGGTGGACAGGGCGGCGGGGGCTACACCTTC | CASSQRGGQGGGGYTF
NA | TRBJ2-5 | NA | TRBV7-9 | TGTGCCAGCAGCTTAGAGGGGCTCCCTCAAGAGACCCAGTACTTC | CASSLEGLPQETQYF
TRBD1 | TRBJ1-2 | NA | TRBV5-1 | TGCGCCAGCAGCCAGACAGGGGATGGTAACTATGGCTACACCTTC | CASSQTGDGNYGYTF
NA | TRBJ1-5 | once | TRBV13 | TGTGCCAGCAGCTTAGGAGGACAGAGCAATCAGCCCCAGCATTTT | CASSLGGQSNQPQHF
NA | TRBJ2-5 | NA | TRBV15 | TGTGCCACCAGCAGAGGTGACAAGCCGTACGAGACCCAGTACTTC | CATSRGDKPYETQYF
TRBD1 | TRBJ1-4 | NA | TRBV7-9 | TGTGCCAGCAGCATCCGGGACAGGGCCGCAACTAATGAAAAACTGTTTTTT | CASSIRDRAATNEKLFF
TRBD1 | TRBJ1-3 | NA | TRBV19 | TGTGCCAGTAGTATAAGGACAGGGGGAAGGAACTCTGGAAACACCATATATTTT | CASSIRTGGRNSGNTIYF
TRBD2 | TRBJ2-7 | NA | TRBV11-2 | TGTGCCAGCAGCCGCGGGGGGGCTTTGGGTTACGAGCAGTACTTC | CASSRGGALGYEQYF
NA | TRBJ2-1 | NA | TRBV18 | TGTGCCAGCTCACCACCGGGGAACCCGCATGAGCAGTTCTTC | CASSPPGNPHEQFF
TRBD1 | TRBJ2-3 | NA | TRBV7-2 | TGTGCCAGCAGCTCCGGGACAGGGATGACAGATACGCAGTATTTT | CASSSGTGMTDTQYF
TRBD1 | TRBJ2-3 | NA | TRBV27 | TGTGCCAGCAGTGGGGCGAACAGGGGGCGCGGCACAGATACGCAGTATTTT | CASSGANRGRGTDTQYF
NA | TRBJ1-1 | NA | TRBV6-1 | TGTGCCAGCAGTGATGGCGGTTGGGGAGTAATGAACACTGAAGCTTTCTTT | CASSDGGWGVMNTEAFF
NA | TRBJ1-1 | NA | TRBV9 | TGTGCCAGCAGCGTCGCAGGGCAGCAAGCTTTCTTT | CASSVAGQQAFF
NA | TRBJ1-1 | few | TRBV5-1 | TGCGCCAGCAGCTTGGGCGCGGAGACTGAAGCTTTCTTT | CASSLGAETEAFF
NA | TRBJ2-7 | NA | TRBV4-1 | TGCGCCAGCAGCCAAGATCGAGGTTTCGACGAGCAGTACTTC | CASSQDRGFDEQYF
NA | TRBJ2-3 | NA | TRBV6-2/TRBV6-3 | TGTGCCAGCAGCTCCATCGGGGAGCCCACAGATACGCAGTATTTT | CASSSIGEPTDTQYF
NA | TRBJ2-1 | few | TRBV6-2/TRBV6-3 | TGTGCCAGCAGTTATCTAGTTAATGAGCAGTTCTTC | CASSYLVNEQFF
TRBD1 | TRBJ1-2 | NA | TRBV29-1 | TGCAGCGTTGATGGACAGGCGATGGGGGGCTACACCTTC | CSVDGQAMGGYTF
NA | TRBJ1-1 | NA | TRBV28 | TGTGCCAGCAGTGGCGGCAGGCCGAACACTGAAGCTTTCTTT | CASSGGRPNTEAFF
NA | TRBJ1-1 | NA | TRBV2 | TGTGCCAGCAGTGACGGGGGGCTTACTGAAGCTTTCTTT | CASSDGGLTEAFF
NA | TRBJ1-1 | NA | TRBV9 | TGTGCCAGCAGCGTAGTGAGGAGGGTCTGGGATGTGAACACTGAAGCTTTCTTT | CASSVVRRVWDVNTEAFF
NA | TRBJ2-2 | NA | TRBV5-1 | TGCGCCAGCAGCTTCAGAAGCGGGCAAAGGAACACCGGGGAGCTGTTTTTT | CASSFRSGQRNTGELFF
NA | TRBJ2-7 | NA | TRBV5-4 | TGTGCCAGCAGCTTGACAGGGCAGGCCTACGAGCAGTACTTC | CASSLTGQAYEQYF
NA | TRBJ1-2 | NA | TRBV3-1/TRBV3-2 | TGTGCCAGCAGCACCCGACAGGATGGCTACACCTTC | CASSTRQDGYTF
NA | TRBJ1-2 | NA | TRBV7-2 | TGTGCCAGCAGCCTCAGGGACGCGCGCGGCTACACCTTC | CASSLRDARGYTF
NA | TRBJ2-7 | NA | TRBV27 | TGTGCCAGCAGTTTATGGGACGGCTACGAGCAGTACTTC | CASSLWDGYEQYF
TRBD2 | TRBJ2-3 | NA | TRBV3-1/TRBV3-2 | TGTGCCAGCAGCCAAGATGTACTAGCGGGAGTCGGGGATACGCAGTATTTT | CASSQDVLAGVGDTQYF
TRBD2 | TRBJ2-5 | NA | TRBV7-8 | TGTGCCAGCAGCTTAAATTACCGCGGGGGGCTAACCTTTTACCAAGAGACCCAGTACTTC | CASSLNYRGGLTFYQETQYF
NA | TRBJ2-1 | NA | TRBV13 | TGTGCCAGCAGCTTAGAGGGAAATGAGCAGTTCTTC | CASSLEGNEQFF
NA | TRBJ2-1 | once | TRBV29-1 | TGCAGCGTTGTCCGTGTCCACAATGAGCAGTTCTTC | CSVVRVHNEQFF
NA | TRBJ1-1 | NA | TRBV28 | TGTGCCATCTCTGGGTTTCGGAACACTGAAGCTTTCTTT | CAISGFRNTEAFF
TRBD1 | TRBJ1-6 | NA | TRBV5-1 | TGCGCCAGCACCACAACGACAGGGGATAATTCACCCCTCCACTTT | CASTTTTGDNSPLHF
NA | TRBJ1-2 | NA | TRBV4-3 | TGCGCCAGCAGCCAAGGAGGCGAGGTCGGGGATGGCTACACCTTC | CASSQGGEVGDGYTF